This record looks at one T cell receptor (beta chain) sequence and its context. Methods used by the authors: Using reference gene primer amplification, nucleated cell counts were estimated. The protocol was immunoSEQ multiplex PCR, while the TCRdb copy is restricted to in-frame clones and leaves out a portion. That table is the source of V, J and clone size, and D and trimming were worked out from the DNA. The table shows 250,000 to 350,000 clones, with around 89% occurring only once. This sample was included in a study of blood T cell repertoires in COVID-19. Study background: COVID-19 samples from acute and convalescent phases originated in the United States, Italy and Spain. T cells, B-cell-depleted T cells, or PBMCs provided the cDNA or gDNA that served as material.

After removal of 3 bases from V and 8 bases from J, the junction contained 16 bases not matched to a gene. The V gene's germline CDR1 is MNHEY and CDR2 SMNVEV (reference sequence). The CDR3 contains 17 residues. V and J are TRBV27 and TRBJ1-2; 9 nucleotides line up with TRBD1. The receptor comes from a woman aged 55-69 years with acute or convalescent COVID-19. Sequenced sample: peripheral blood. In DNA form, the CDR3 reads TGTGCCAGCAGTTTTAGAGGACAGGGGTTTCAATCTAGGGGCTACACCTTC. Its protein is CASSFRGQGFQSRGYTF.